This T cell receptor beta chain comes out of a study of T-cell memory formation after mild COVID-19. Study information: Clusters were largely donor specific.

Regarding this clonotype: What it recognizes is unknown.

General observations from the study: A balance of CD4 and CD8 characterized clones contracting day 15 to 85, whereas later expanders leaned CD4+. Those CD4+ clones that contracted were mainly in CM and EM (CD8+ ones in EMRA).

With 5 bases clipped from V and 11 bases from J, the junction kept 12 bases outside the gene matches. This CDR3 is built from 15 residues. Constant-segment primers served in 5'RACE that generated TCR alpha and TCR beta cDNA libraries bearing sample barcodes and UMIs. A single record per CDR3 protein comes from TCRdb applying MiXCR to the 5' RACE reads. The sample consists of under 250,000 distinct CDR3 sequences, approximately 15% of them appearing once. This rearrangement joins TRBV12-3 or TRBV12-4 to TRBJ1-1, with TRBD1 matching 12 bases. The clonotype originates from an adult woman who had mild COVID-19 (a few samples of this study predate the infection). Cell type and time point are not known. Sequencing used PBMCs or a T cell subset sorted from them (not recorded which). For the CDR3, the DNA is TGTGCCAGCAGTCTCTCCGGGACAGGGGGCTACGTGGCTTTCTTT. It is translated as CASSLSGTGGYVAFF.